One sample yielded the 27 T cell receptor beta chains listed below, sequenced in a study of shared clonotypes between healthy human individuals. Naive CD8 cells lacked CD45RO and underwent positive selection for CCR7, leaving out terminally differentiated effector memory CD45RA+ cells. Sequencing was performed with immunoSEQ multiplex PCR; in TCRdb, only in-frame clones are kept and a portion is missing. The table lists hundreds of thousands of clones, approximately 96% of them singletons, with roughly 0.12% in the top ten. Specimen: naive CD8+ T cells sorted from blood. The receptors stem from a woman between 25 and 40 years old in good health.

This chain uses TRBV27 with TRBJ1-1; D possibly corresponds to TRBD1 (5 bases). CDR3 size: 14 residues. CDR1 and CDR2 (germline): MNHEY, SMNVEV (reference sequence). V lost 2 bases to trimming and J lost 1 base, with 8 bases between them. CDR3 bases: TGTGCCAGCAGTTTACTCGGGACGAACACTGAAGCTTTCTTT. It specifies CASSLLGTNTEAFF.

V is TRBV27 and J is TRBJ1-4; 10 bases align to TRBD1. V dropped 2 bases and J dropped 5; count of bases not matched to a gene: 2. The CDR3 totals 15 residues. Germline CDR1 reads MNHEY; CDR2 reads SMNVEV (reference sequence). Written as DNA, the CDR3 is TGTGCCAGCAGTTTACGGGGACAGGGGAATGAAAAACTGTTTTTT. Its protein is CASSLRGQGNEKLFF.

Worth noting for this clone: The sample carries other DNA sequences with the same CDR3. This chain uses TRBV27 with TRBJ2-2, with unresolved D. V shed 4 bases and J shed 7 bases, with 4 bases lying between them. Germline lookup yields CDR1 MNHEY and CDR2 SMNVEV (reference sequence). CDR3 length equals 11 residues. The CDR3 is CASSSSGELFF. The DNA for the CDR3 is TGTGCCAGCAGTTCGAGCGGGGAGCTGTTTTTT.

The chain has TRBV5-6 and TRBJ1-1; 10 bases match TRBD1. Germline CDR1 SGHDT, CDR2 YYEEEE. V trimming: 4 bases; J trimming: 4 bases; junction bases outside the gene matches: 7. The CDR3 has 15 residues. CDR3 protein: CASSMGQGRFTEAFF. CDR3 in DNA: TGTGCCAGCAGCATGGGACAGGGGCGCTTCACTGAAGCTTTCTTT.

The J gene is TRBJ2-7, the V gene TRBV19; D may match TRBD1 or TRBD2 (5 bases each). This CDR3 spans 15 amino acids. CDR1 is LNHDA and CDR2 is SQIVND in the germline V gene (reference sequence). The V and J ends lost 3 bases and 0 bases respectively, with 12 bases between them. The CDR3 region is CASSMGDVSSYEQYF. Here the CDR3 DNA reads TGTGCCAGTAGTATGGGGGATGTCAGCTCCTACGAGCAGTACTTC.

The chain couples TRBV7-6 to TRBJ2-7; 7 bases agree with TRBD2. The CDR3 extends over 14 amino acids. The germline V gene encodes CDR1 SGHVS and CDR2 FNYEAQ. V lost 1 base and J lost 7; bases outside the gene matches: 7. As DNA, the CDR3 is TGTGCCAGCAGCTTAGTCGGGCTAGCGGAAGAGCAGTACTTC. This sequence encodes CASSLVGLAEEQYF.

The genes are TRBV4-1 and TRBJ2-7; 12 bases fit TRBD2. Germline CDR1 reads MGHRA; CDR2 reads YSYEKL. This CDR3 has 16 amino acids. V lost 0 bases, J lost 0 bases, and 0 bases stayed unmatched. CDR3 sequence: CASSQETSGSSYEQYF. CDR3 nucleotides: TGCGCCAGCAGCCAAGAGACTAGCGGGAGCTCCTACGAGCAGTACTTC.

The chain carries TRBV28 and TRBJ1-1; TRBD1 agrees at 7 bases. The CDR3 is made up of 14 amino acids. Germline V lookup: CDR1 MDHEN, CDR2 SYDVKM. V was clipped by 6 bases and J by 0 bases; unmatched bases: 4. CDR3 sequence (DNA): TGTGCCAGCAGCCGGGACAGAGTGAACACTGAAGCTTTCTTT. Protein product: CASSRDRVNTEAFF.

The V and J genes are TRBV5-6 and TRBJ2-7; D is perhaps TRBD2 (5 bases). The CDR3 consists of 13 residues. V lost 1 base to trimming and J lost 6 bases, with 11 bases between them. Germline V lookup: CDR1 SGHDT, CDR2 YYEEEE. The CDR3 region has the DNA TGTGCCAGCAGCTTGACAACCGAGGGCGAGCAGTACTTC. Amino acids: CASSLTTEGEQYF.

This chain links TRBV11-2 with TRBJ1-6; the D gene is possibly TRBD1 (6 bases). Trimming left V 5 bases short and J 3 bases short, with 14 bases between. Germline CDR1 and CDR2: SGHAT and FQNNGV. The CDR3 consists of 16 residues. In DNA, the CDR3 is TGTGCCAGCAGCACGCGACAGGTCTACTATAATTCACCCCTCCACTTT. Its translation is CASSTRQVYYNSPLHF.

The chain employs TRBV7-9 and TRBJ2-3; 9 bases align to TRBD2. This CDR3 region has 15 residues. Trimming at V came to 1 base and at J to 2 bases, leaving 1 base not matched to a gene. CDR1 is SEHNR, CDR2 FQNEAQ, per germline (reference sequence). The CDR3 nucleotides are TGTGCCAGCAGCTTAGGCGGGGGGGACACAGATACGCAGTATTTT. It is translated as CASSLGGGDTDTQYF.

The CDR3 region has the DNA TGTGCCTGGAGTCCGGGAACCTACAATGAGCAGTTCTTC. Residues: CAWSPGTYNEQFF. The J gene is TRBJ2-1, the V gene TRBV30; a possible D gene is TRBD2 (5 bases). Between the trimmed V and J ends, which lost 2 bases and 2 bases, there was a span of 7 bases. CDR1 and CDR2 (germline): GTSNPN, SVGIG (reference sequence). The CDR3 has 13 amino acids.

This clone was recorded a few times. The V and J genes are TRBV2 and TRBJ1-1, with D unclear. CDR1 and CDR2 from the germline V gene are SNHLY and FYNNEI. The length of the CDR3 is 14 residues. Deletions cut 4 bases from V and 2 bases from J, with 11 bases between. In DNA form, the CDR3 reads TGTGCCAGCAGTGCGTACTTCGACAACACTGAAGCTTTCTTT. Translating it yields CASSAYFDNTEAFF.

The rearrangement joins TRBV5-6 to TRBJ1-1; D might be TRBD1 (5 bases). Trimming took off 7 bases at V and 1 base at J, with 23 bases between the two ends. Germline V CDR1 and CDR2: SGHDT, YYEEEE. This CDR3 spans 17 amino acids. CDR3 in DNA: TGTGCCAGCCAACCGTCGGGAGCGCTAGGGACGAACACTGAAGCTTTCTTT. This codes for CASQPSGALGTNTEAFF.

V and J are TRBV30 and TRBJ2-7, with 7 bases aligning to TRBD1. Per the germline V gene, CDR1 is GTSNPN and CDR2 is SVGIG (reference sequence). The CDR3 sequence is 12 residues long. Losses at the gene ends were 3 bases for V and 3 bases for J; bases not matched to a gene: 2. The CDR3 loop reads CAWRGQFYEQYF. As DNA, the CDR3 is TGTGCCTGGAGGGGACAGTTCTACGAGCAGTACTTC.

This clone was picked up one time. The rearrangement joins TRBV27 to TRBJ2-7, with D perhaps matching TRBD1 (5 bases). With 5 bases removed from V and 5 bases from J, the gap between germline ends came to 19 bases. In germline, CDR1 is MNHEY, CDR2 SMNVEV (reference sequence). This CDR3 has 15 amino acids. The CDR3 DNA is TGTGCCAGCAGTCCTGTTCCGACAGTCGTCCACGAGCAGTACTTC. Protein: CASSPVPTVVHEQYF.

J is TRBJ2-1 and V is TRBV27, with D uncertain. V lost 5 bases and J lost 5, with 13 bases in between. There are 14 residues in the CDR3. Germline lookup yields CDR1 MNHEY and CDR2 SMNVEV (reference sequence). The CDR3 loop reads CASSPSNSHNEQFF. The CDR3 region has the DNA TGTGCCAGCAGTCCAAGCAATTCCCACAATGAGCAGTTCTTC.

This clone occurred a few times. V is TRBV20-1 and J is TRBJ1-1; D gene unclear. CDR1 is DFQATT and CDR2 is SNEGSKA in the germline V gene (reference sequence). The CDR3 sequence is 11 residues long. Trimming took off 3 bases at V and 6 bases at J, with 8 bases between the two ends. CDR3 nucleotide sequence: TGCAGTGCTAGTTTGGTCGCTGAAGCTTTCTTT. Encoded protein: CSASLVAEAFF.

The rearrangement links TRBV5-6 to TRBJ2-7; TRBD2 is a possible D gene (6 bases). CDR3 length: 13 residues. Germline CDR1 reads SGHDT; CDR2 reads YYEEEE. V lost 4 bases, J lost 5 bases, and 13 bases lay in between. DNA of the CDR3: TGTGCCAGCAGCCCACCTGGGGGGAACGAGCAGTACTTC. Its protein is CASSPPGGNEQYF.

This chain links TRBV6-1 with TRBJ1-6; D is perhaps TRBD1 (5 bases). CDR1 is MNHNS and CDR2 is SASEGT in the germline V gene. This CDR3 region has 15 residues. V lost 2 bases to trimming and J lost 12 bases, with 17 bases between them. The CDR3 loop is CASSEYRTYREPLHF. The CDR3 DNA follows: TGTGCCAGCAGTGAATACAGGACCTACCGAGAACCCCTCCACTTT.

This clone has only one observation. This chain links TRBV4-1 with TRBJ2-1; 10 positions match TRBD2. The V segment lost 4 bases and the J segment 9 bases; nucleotides outside the gene matches: 6. Germline values: CDR1 MGHRA, CDR2 YSYEKL. The CDR3 covers 14 residues. CDR3 sequence: CASSLSGRSVEQFF. The CDR3, as DNA: TGCGCCAGCAGCCTTAGCGGGAGGTCGGTTGAGCAGTTCTTC.

The V and J genes are TRBV5-3 and TRBJ1-5, with D uncertain. TRBV5-3 is placed among ORFs of uncertain function. The CDR3 spans 14 residues. Between the trimmed V and J ends, which lost 0 bases and 0 bases, there was a span of 4 bases. The CDR3 nucleotides read TGTGCCAGAAGCTTGGGTTATAGCAATCAGCCCCAGCATTTT. Its protein is CARSLGYSNQPQHF.

The chain employs TRBV4-1 and TRBJ2-7, with 9 bases that match TRBD1. Germline V gives CDR1 MGHRA, CDR2 YSYEKL. This CDR3 is built from 14 residues. The junction had 8 bases not matched to a gene; V was cut back by 4 bases and J by 7 bases. CDR3 amino acids: CASSLRQGGWEQYF. CDR3 nucleotides: TGCGCCAGCAGCCTTAGACAGGGGGGCTGGGAGCAGTACTTC.

The chain carries TRBV7-9 and TRBJ2-4, with 9 bases aligning to TRBD2. Trimming at V came to 1 base and at J to 4 bases, leaving 5 bases not matched to a gene. The germline gives CDR1 SEHNR, CDR2 FQNEAQ (reference sequence). The CDR3 has 16 amino acids. The CDR3 region has the DNA TGTGCCAGCAGCTTAGGTGGGACTAGCTTTAAAAACATTCAGTACTTC. Translated: CASSLGGTSFKNIQYF.

This sequence joins TRBV15 and TRBJ2-7; a weak D match, TRBD2 (6 bases). The V gene's germline CDR1 is LNHNV and CDR2 YYDKDF (reference sequence). CDR3 length: 15 amino acids. Trimming removed 1 base from V and 6 bases from J, with 16 bases in between. The CDR3 sequence is CATSRVKEGPSEQYF. CDR3 DNA sequence: TGTGCCACCAGCAGAGTTAAGGAGGGTCCCTCCGAGCAGTACTTC.

In this sample, this clone turned up a few times. The genes are TRBV27 and TRBJ1-2; D gene unclear. Germline loops: CDR1 MNHEY, CDR2 SMNVEV (reference sequence). The V end lost 6 bases, the J end lost 8 bases, and 13 bases lay between the germline ends. There are 12 residues in the CDR3. DNA of the CDR3: TGTGCCAGCAGGGCGAGAGTGGGCGGCTACACCTTC. Translated, it gives CASRARVGGYTF.

The V call is TRBV6-1, the J call TRBJ2-2; TRBD2 is a possible D gene (5 bases). This CDR3 is built from 12 residues. Germline V CDR1 and CDR2: MNHNS, SASEGT. Trimming shortened V by 8 bases and J by 8 bases, and 12 bases separated the two germline ends. CDR3 in DNA: TGTGCCAGCGAGGGTCATAGAGGGGAGCTGTTTTTT. Translated: CASEGHRGELFF.